Below are 20 T cell receptor beta chains sequenced from a single sample in a study of PD-1 blockade in classical Hodgkin lymphoma. Every one of the patients relapsed after autologous stem cell transplantation (brentuximab vedotin exposure was variable). TCRdb keeps only in-frame clones here, not all; method: immunoSEQ multiplex PCR. This sample has more than 90,000 clones, with roughly four fifths found just once. The specimen comprised peripheral blood mononuclear cells (PBMCs), sampled before the second cycle of nivolumab. The origin of the receptors is a human donor with classical Hodgkin lymphoma.

V is TRBV28 and J is TRBJ1-5; 7 bases map to TRBD1. J lost 7 bases, V lost 7 bases, and 10 bases had no gene match. Germline V gives CDR1 MDHEN, CDR2 SYDVKM. The CDR3 is made up of 14 amino acids. The CDR3 loop is CASIEVQGVQPQHF. DNA for the CDR3: TGTGCCAGCATCGAGGTTCAGGGGGTGCAGCCCCAGCATTTT.

The rearrangement uses TRBV19 and TRBJ2-2, with 9 bases aligning to TRBD2. The CDR3 is 19 amino acids. With V trimmed by 8 bases and J by 5 bases, 21 bases remained unmatched. Germline V gives CDR1 LNHDA, CDR2 SQIVND (reference sequence). In nucleotides, the CDR3 is TGTGCCAGTTTGGGCTCGGGTTATAGCGGGAGATTATGGACCGGGGAGCTGTTTTTT. This gives the protein CASLGSGYSGRLWTGELFF.

J is TRBJ2-7 and V is TRBV2; unclear D gene. CDR3 length: 14 residues. Germline V lookup: CDR1 SNHLY, CDR2 FYNNEI. Between the trimmed V and J ends, which lost 7 bases and 2 bases, there was a span of 15 bases. This CDR3 reads CASTLELTTYEQYF. The DNA for the CDR3 is TGTGCCAGCACCCTTGAGCTAACCACCTACGAGCAGTACTTC.

The chain is built from TRBV4-1 and TRBJ2-1, with TRBD2 identical over 9 bases. The J segment lost 1 base and the V segment lost 3 bases, leaving 4 bases of the junction unmatched. This CDR3 is 16 amino acids long. Looked up from germline, CDR1 is MGHRA and CDR2 is YSYEKL. In nucleotides, the CDR3 is TGCGCCAGCAGCCAGAGCGGGGGGAGATCCTACAATGAGCAGTTCTTC. Encoded protein: CASSQSGGRSYNEQFF.

The V gene is TRBV5-5, the J gene TRBJ2-4; tentatively, D is TRBD1 (5 bases). This CDR3 is built from 12 residues. The V gene's germline CDR1 is SGHKS and CDR2 YYEKEE (reference sequence). The V and J ends lost 0 bases and 7 bases respectively, with 5 bases between them. In DNA form, the CDR3 reads TGTGCCAGCAGCTTGGACAGGAACATTCAGTACTTC. It encodes CASSLDRNIQYF.

This clone was seen just once. The genes are TRBV10-1 and TRBJ2-7; no clear D gene. Trimming left V 7 bases short and J 2 bases short, with 12 bases between. Germline V gene data show CDR1 as WNHNN and CDR2 as SYGVQD (reference sequence). The CDR3 spans 13 residues. The CDR3 protein is CASTGLKPYEQYF. Written as DNA, the CDR3 is TGCGCCAGCACGGGTTTGAAACCCTACGAGCAGTACTTC.

V gene TRBV7-9 combines with J gene TRBJ2-1; D is undetermined. Looked up from germline, CDR1 is SEHNR and CDR2 is FQNEAQ (reference sequence). The V and J ends lost 2 bases and 4 bases respectively, with 6 bases between them. This CDR3 is 13 amino acids long. The CDR3 DNA reads as TGTGCCAGCAGCTTAAGCACTTACAATGAGCAGTTCTTC. Its protein is CASSLSTYNEQFF. The whole variable domain, filled in from reference TRBV7-9 and TRBJ2-1, reads DTGVSQNPRHKITKRGQNVTFRCDPISEHNRLYWYRQTLGQGPEFLTYFQNEAQLEKSRLLSDRFSAERPKGSFSTLEIQRTEQGDSAMYLCASSLSTYNEQFFGPGTRLTVL.

In its sample, this clone was seen a few times. The rearrangement joins TRBV27 to TRBJ2-3; 7 nucleotides align to TRBD2. Looked up from germline, CDR1 is MNHEY and CDR2 is SMNVEV (reference sequence). Losses at the gene ends were 3 bases for V and 4 bases for J; bases not matched to a gene: 7. The CDR3 runs to 15 residues. Here the CDR3 DNA reads TGTGCCAGCAGTTTCGGCGGGAGTTACGCAGATACGCAGTATTTT. It encodes CASSFGGSYADTQYF.

The chain joins TRBV5-6 to TRBJ2-6; no clear D gene. The CDR3 loop spans 16 amino acids. V was trimmed by 4 bases and J by 0 bases, leaving 11 bases between them. The germline CDR1 and CDR2 sequences are SGHDT and YYEEEE. The CDR3 loop reads CASSDSTGSGANVLTF. In nucleotides, the CDR3 is TGTGCCAGCAGCGACTCGACGGGCTCTGGGGCCAACGTCCTGACTTTC.

J is TRBJ2-2 and V is TRBV6-1; a possible D gene is TRBD2 (7 bases). V lost 7 bases to trimming and J lost 4 bases, with 10 bases between them. The CDR3 sequence is 13 residues long. CDR1 and CDR2 from the germline V gene are MNHNS and SASEGT. CDR3 amino acids: CASMRGPTGELFF. The CDR3, as DNA: TGTGCCAGCATGCGGGGGCCCACCGGGGAGCTGTTTTTT.

The rearrangement uses TRBV5-1 and TRBJ2-1; a weak D match, TRBD2 (5 bases). Per germline, CDR1 SGHRS and CDR2 YFSETQ. Trimming took off 2 bases at V and 6 bases at J, with 15 bases between the two ends. The CDR3 loop spans 15 amino acids. The CDR3 DNA follows: TGCGCCAGCAGCTTCAGCGGCCCGATCGTCAATGAGCAGTTCTTC. Translating gives CASSFSGPIVNEQFF.

The rearrangement links TRBV15 to TRBJ2-7, with 8 bases aligning to TRBD1. Germline CDR1 LNHNV, CDR2 YYDKDF (reference sequence). The CDR3 consists of 15 residues. Trimming cost V 0 bases and J 4 bases; bases outside gene matches: 5. CDR3 DNA: TGTGCCACCAGCAGAGACAGGGGGCAGTGGTACGAGCAGTACTTC. It yields the protein CATSRDRGQWYEQYF.

The V call is TRBV6-1, the J call TRBJ1-1, with TRBD1 as a possible D gene (5 bases). Trimming took 0 bases from V and 1 from J, leaving 6 bases between them. The V gene's germline CDR1 is MNHNS and CDR2 SASEGT. The length of the CDR3 is 14 residues. The CDR3 protein is CASSEAGTNTEAFF. In DNA, the CDR3 is TGTGCCAGCAGTGAAGCCGGGACGAACACTGAAGCTTTCTTT.

V gene TRBV7-2 combines with J gene TRBJ2-7; D is undetermined. The germline V and J ends were trimmed by 2 bases and 2 bases, with 13 bases remaining between them. The CDR3 sequence is 15 residues long. In germline, CDR1 is SGHTA, CDR2 FQGNSA. This chain's CDR3 is CASSLRSNQPYEQYF. The CDR3 DNA follows: TGTGCCAGCAGCTTAAGGTCTAACCAGCCCTACGAGCAGTACTTC.

This chain connects TRBV11-2 to TRBJ2-4; TRBD2 matches 12 bases. V lost 7 bases to trimming and J lost 5 bases; unmatched junction nucleotides: 9. The CDR3 loop spans 16 amino acids. Germline loops: CDR1 SGHAT, CDR2 FQNNGV. CDR3 nucleotide sequence: TGTGCCAGCACCATGACTAGCGGGAGTTTCGAAAACATTCAGTACTTC. Encoded protein: CASTMTSGSFENIQYF.

This chain connects TRBV27 to TRBJ1-4; D possibly corresponds to TRBD1 (5 bases). With 8 bases removed from V and 3 bases from J, the gap between germline ends came to 19 bases. Looked up from germline, CDR1 is MNHEY and CDR2 is SMNVEV (reference sequence). This CDR3 comprises 16 residues. CDR3 sequence: CASGVGANRANEKLFF. CDR3 DNA: TGTGCCAGCGGGGTCGGGGCAAATAGAGCTAATGAAAAACTGTTTTTT.

The table lists this clone with a few counts. The V call is TRBV7-9, the J call TRBJ2-7, with 14 bases identical to TRBD2. The V segment lost 3 bases and the J segment 6 bases; nucleotides outside the gene matches: 10. Germline V lookup: CDR1 SEHNR, CDR2 FQNEAQ (reference sequence). The CDR3 has 17 amino acids. The CDR3 DNA reads TGTGCCAGCAGCTTGCGGGGACTAGCGGGGGACAAGGGCGAGCAGTACTTC. It specifies CASSLRGLAGDKGEQYF.

The chain employs TRBV15 and TRBJ2-7; possible D gene TRBD2, 5 bases. This CDR3 contains 13 residues. Deletions cut 1 base from V and 7 bases from J, with 11 bases between. From germline, CDR1 is LNHNV and CDR2 YYDKDF (reference sequence). This chain's CDR3 is CATSRGAREEQYF. The CDR3, as DNA: TGTGCCACCAGCAGAGGGGCTCGGGAAGAGCAGTACTTC.

V is TRBV6-8 and J is TRBJ2-1; 8 bases line up with TRBD2. CDR3 length: 16 amino acids. After removal of 6 bases from V and 0 bases from J, the junction contained 7 bases not matched to a gene. The germline CDR1 and CDR2 sequences are MNHGY and SAAAGT. CDR3 loop: CASSTTSVSSYNEQFF. The DNA for the CDR3 is TGTGCCAGCAGCACGACTAGCGTTAGCTCCTACAATGAGCAGTTCTTC.

This sequence joins TRBV6-1 and TRBJ2-6; no definite D call. In germline, CDR1 is MNHNS, CDR2 SASEGT. The V gene lost 9 bases and the J gene lost 2 bases, with 14 bases spanning the gap. The CDR3 runs to 15 residues. In nucleotides, the CDR3 is TGTGCCAGTTCCCGAGTGACCCCTGGGGCCAACGTCCTGACTTTC. This sequence encodes CASSRVTPGANVLTF.